The 7 T cell receptor beta chains below come from one sample, sequenced in a study of T cell clonotyping in hematopoietic cell transplantation. Assay used: immunoSEQ multiplex PCR; TCRdb lists only in-frame clones, some missing. The sample records around 40,000 clones, over 85% being singletons. The time point is: recipient sample about 28 days before transplant, after cytoreduction. The sequencing used peripheral blood mononuclear cells, collected before stem cell transplant. The receptors stem from a man aged 35-49 years with chronic myeloid leukemia. Some clones in this sample may be carry-over from other donors' samples.

The chain employs TRBV4-1 and TRBJ2-7; D is undetermined. Looked up from germline, CDR1 is MGHRA and CDR2 is YSYEKL. V dropped 3 bases and J dropped 6 bases, with 12 bases sitting between them. This CDR3 comprises 13 residues. CDR3 sequence: CASSHPRTAEQYF. The DNA of the CDR3 is TGCGCCAGCAGCCACCCTCGGACGGCCGAGCAGTACTTC.

This chain links TRBV9 with TRBJ2-3; tentatively, D is TRBD1 or TRBD2 (5 bases each). Germline assignment: CDR1 SGDLS and CDR2 YYNGEE. V dropped 0 bases and J dropped 9 bases, with 8 bases sitting between them. This CDR3 has 12 residues. The DNA of the CDR3 is TGTGCCAGCAGCGTAGAGAGGGGAACGCAGTATTTT. This gives the protein CASSVERGTQYF. The full variable domain, rest sourced from reference TRBV9 and TRBJ2-3, is DSGVTQTPKHLITATGQRVTLRCSPRSGDLSVYWYQQSLDQGLQFLIQYYNGEERAKGNILERFSAQQFPDLHSELNLSSLELGDSALYFCASSVERGTQYFGPGTRLTVL.

The chain couples TRBV6-1 to TRBJ2-5; either TRBD1 or TRBD2 may supply D (5 bases each). Germline assignment: CDR1 MNHNS and CDR2 SASEGT. The CDR3 runs to 17 residues. V gave up 3 bases and J gave up 7 bases, with 24 bases separating them. CDR3 DNA sequence: TGTGCCAGCAGTGAGTCCTCCGGGACGGGCCTTGGGGGGACCCAGTACTTC. As protein: CASSESSGTGLGGTQYF.

The rearrangement joins TRBV28 to TRBJ1-6, with D tentatively TRBD1 (5 bases). Trimming took 3 bases from V and 10 from J, leaving 10 bases between them. Germline CDR1 MDHEN, CDR2 SYDVKM. The CDR3 spans 13 residues. The CDR3 nucleotides read TGTGCCAGCAGTTTTCAGGGAAAATCACCCCTCCACTTT. Its translation: CASSFQGKSPLHF. The full variable domain, its missing parts supplied by reference TRBV28 and TRBJ1-6, is DVKVTQSSRYLVKRTGEKVFLECVQDMDHENMFWYRQDPGLGLRLIYFSYDVKMKEKGDIPEGYSVSREKKERFSLILESASTNQTSMYLCASSFQGKSPLHFGNGTRLTVT.

The V and J genes are TRBV7-6 and TRBJ2-7, with a possible D match to TRBD1 (6 bases). Germline CDR1 is SGHVS and CDR2 is FNYEAQ. The CDR3 has 13 amino acids. Trimming removed 5 bases from V and 5 bases from J, with 13 bases in between. The CDR3 region is CASSRQAGDEQYF. The CDR3 DNA reads as TGTGCCAGCAGCCGACAGGCCGGCGACGAGCAGTACTTC.

This CDR3 is CASSGGIRPSYEQYF. In DNA form, the CDR3 reads TGTGCCAGCAGCGGGGGCATCCGGCCATCCTACGAGCAGTACTTC. The rearrangement links TRBV5-4 to TRBJ2-7; D perhaps matches TRBD1 (6 bases). Germline CDR1 and CDR2: SGHNT and YYREEE (reference sequence). This CDR3 has 15 amino acids. V lost 4 bases to trimming and J lost 1 base, with 15 bases between them.

V is TRBV6-1 and J is TRBJ2-7, with D hard to call. This CDR3 contains 15 residues. Trimming stripped 0 bases from V and 3 bases from J, with 12 bases between. Germline CDR1 is MNHNS and CDR2 is SASEGT. The DNA for the CDR3 is TGTGCCAGCAGTGAAGCCCCTCAAGAAGTCTACGAGCAGTACTTC. Amino acids: CASSEAPQEVYEQYF.